These T cell receptor beta chains were read from a single sample in a study of cytomegalovirus exposure and HLA in healthy donors. Profiling relied on immunoSEQ multiplex PCR, and the TCRdb table lists in-frame clones only, not all of them. Of about 60,000 clones in the sample, about 96% were seen once. The source material was PBMCs. Source of these receptors: a man aged 18 to 30 in good health and CMV-seronegative. Both conserved end residues are part of each CDR3. Fields, in order: clone size, J gene, V gene, D gene, CDR3 protein, CDR3 DNA. The D gene is left open where the match is weak. Clone sizes are given selectively: once, few, many, or a class where the clone is expanded.

>-|TRBJ1-1|TRBV28|TRBD1
CASSLGQGAITNTEAFF
TGTGCCAGCAGTCTTGGACAGGGGGCTATTACGAACACTGAAGCTTTCTTT
>-|TRBJ1-2|TRBV5-1|TRBD1
CASSVRGQFYDYGYTF
TGCGCCAGCAGCGTTCGGGGACAGTTTTATGACTATGGCTACACCTTC
>-|TRBJ1-2|TRBV28|-
CASSLKRDTYGYTF
TGTGCCAGCAGTTTGAAACGGGATACCTATGGCTACACCTTC
>-|TRBJ1-5|TRBV4-1|TRBD1
CASSPQDRGNQPQHF
TGCGCCAGCAGCCCCCAGGACAGGGGGAATCAGCCCCAGCATTTT
>-|TRBJ2-2|TRBV2|-
CASAGGTGDNTGELFF
TGTGCCAGCGCAGGGGGAACGGGGGATAACACCGGGGAGCTGTTTTTT
>-|TRBJ1-5|TRBV6-4|-
CASSLCRGENQPQHF
TGTGCCAGCAGTTTGTGCAGGGGTGAGAATCAGCCCCAGCATTTT
>once|TRBJ1-5|TRBV19|TRBD1
CASRTGGTDQPQHF
TGTGCCAGTAGGACAGGGGGCACCGATCAGCCCCAGCATTTT
>-|TRBJ2-5|TRBV19|TRBD1
CASSIDTQGAYSPPQYF
TGTGCCAGTAGTATAGATACCCAGGGGGCGTACTCTCCCCCCCAGTACTTC
>-|TRBJ2-7|TRBV5-6|TRBD1
CASSWGTVEQYF
TGTGCCAGCAGCTGGGGGACAGTGGAGCAGTACTTC
>-|TRBJ2-1|TRBV19|TRBD1
CASSIDRVAGTDNEQFF
TGTGCCAGTAGTATAGATCGGGTAGCAGGGACAGACAATGAGCAGTTCTTC
>-|TRBJ1-1|TRBV4-3|TRBD1
CASSQDRGQVYLKAFF
TGCGCCAGCAGCCAAGATCGGGGACAGGTTTACCTAAAAGCTTTCTTT
>-|TRBJ2-7|TRBV5-1|TRBD1
CASSFTSTGTYEQYF
TGCGCCAGCAGCTTCACTTCGACAGGGACCTACGAGCAGTACTTC
>-|TRBJ1-2|TRBV4-3|-
CASSQEPLVTAYGHGYTF
TGCGCCAGCAGCCAAGAACCATTAGTGACAGCCTACGGCCATGGCTACACCTTC
>-|TRBJ1-1|TRBV28|-
CASSRTENTEAFF
TGTGCCAGCAGCCGAACAGAGAACACTGAAGCTTTCTTT
>-|TRBJ2-1|TRBV12-5|TRBD2
CASGLVISGSFYEQFF
TGTGCTAGTGGTTTGGTAATTAGCGGGAGTTTCTATGAGCAGTTCTTC
>-|TRBJ1-1|TRBV5-6|-
CASSLHQGIGTEAFF
TGTGCCAGCAGCTTGCACCAGGGGATCGGCACTGAAGCTTTCTTT
>-|TRBJ2-7|TRBV10-2|TRBD1
CASSESTGANEQYF
TGCGCCAGCAGTGAGTCGACAGGGGCGAACGAGCAGTACTTC
>-|TRBJ1-5|TRBV4-3|-
CASSQDLTGSQPQHF
TGCGCCAGCAGCCAAGACCTAACAGGTAGCCAGCCCCAGCATTTT
>-|TRBJ2-1|TRBV9|TRBD2
CASSVAGGEGYNEQFF
TGTGCCAGCAGCGTAGCTGGAGGGGAGGGGTACAATGAGCAGTTCTTC
>-|TRBJ2-1|TRBV14|-
CASSRRRPALTEQFF
TGTGCCAGCAGCCGGCGGCGCCCGGCGCTAACGGAGCAGTTCTTC
>-|TRBJ2-7|TRBV14|-
CASSRGHEQYF
TGTGCCAGCAGCCGAGGCCACGAGCAGTACTTC
>-|TRBJ1-2|TRBV7-9|-
CASSLVTSAGSLPGYTF
TGTGCCAGCAGCTTAGTCACCTCGGCAGGGTCCCTCCCCGGCTACACCTTC
>-|TRBJ2-1|TRBV5-4|TRBD2
CASSTTSGSNNEQFF
TGTGCCAGCAGCACCACTAGCGGGAGTAATAATGAGCAGTTCTTC